The clone carrying this T cell receptor beta chain was detected ten times or more. CDR3-region Arm-PCR and iRepertoire HTBI primers produced the TCR beta libraries. MiXCR, run by TCRdb on the multiplex PCR reads, gives a single entry per CDR3 protein. The sample lists some 340,000 distinct CDR3 sequences, 10% to 15% occurring once. Regarding time point: newly diagnosed GD, antithyroid drugs for less than 3 months. The TCR library was prepared using RNA isolated from PBMCs. This sample is part of a study of regulatory T cells in long-lasting Graves disease. The CDR3 has 14 residues. Trimming shortened V by 11 bases and J by 0 bases, and 11 bases separated the two germline ends. Germline CDR1 reads MDHEN; CDR2 reads SYDVKM. These sequences were also reported in another study, on T cells in Graves' hyperthyroidism and ophthalmopathy.

The V gene is TRBV28, the J gene TRBJ2-6, with D unresolved. This clonotype originated in a woman between 18 and 29 years old with Graves disease. Sequences were derived from peripheral blood mononuclear cells (PBMCs), sampled at new diagnosis, from a patient treated with antithyroid drugs. CDR3 sequence (DNA): TGTGCCGTACGTATCGGCTCTGGGGCCAACGTCCTGACTTTC. Protein sequence: CAVRIGSGANVLTF.